The next 27 T cell receptor beta chains were all read from a single sample in a study of blood T cell repertoires in COVID-19. Clones were read by immunoSEQ multiplex PCR, and TCRdb kept only the in-frame ones, dropping some. Among under 300,000 clones listed, around 84% were seen once. The specimen sequenced was peripheral blood. The receptors here all came from a woman aged 40 to 55 who had recovered from COVID-19.

This chain links TRBV10-3 with TRBJ2-5, with D uncertain. The CDR3 runs 11 residues. Germline assignment: CDR1 ENHRY and CDR2 SYGVKD. Trimming left V 10 bases short and J 5 bases short, with 11 bases between. CDR3 in DNA: TGTGCCACCGCCGCGCGGGAGACCCAGTACTTC. It is translated as CATAARETQYF.

This sequence joins TRBV11-1 and TRBJ2-6; TRBD1 is a possible D gene (6 bases). Trimming left V 5 bases short and J 3 bases short, with 14 bases between. The CDR3 is made up of 16 amino acids. Germline assignment: CDR1 SGHAT and CDR2 FQDESV (reference sequence). The CDR3 loop is CASSLDRFNGANVLTF. The CDR3 DNA is TGTGCCAGCAGCCTCGACAGGTTCAATGGGGCCAACGTCCTGACTTTC.

Points on this clone: This sample includes further DNA sequences coding for the same CDR3. The chain combines TRBV24-1 with TRBJ2-3; 8 nucleotides align to TRBD2. Germline CDR1 reads KGHDR; CDR2 reads SFDVKD. The CDR3 extends over 14 amino acids. Unmatched junction bases numbered 4, after V lost 3 bases and J lost 6 bases. The CDR3 loop is CATSDGLAGDTQYF. The DNA of the CDR3 is TGTGCCACCAGTGATGGACTAGCAGGGGATACGCAGTATTTT.

The chain recombines TRBV19 with TRBJ1-5, with 7 bases identical to TRBD1. The CDR3 spans 16 residues. The ends lost 5 bases at V and 3 bases at J; junction bases unmatched: 10. Germline V CDR1 and CDR2: LNHDA, SQIVND (reference sequence). The CDR3 loop is CASSLARQGYNQPQHF. The CDR3 nucleotides read TGTGCCAGTAGTCTCGCCCGACAGGGCTACAATCAGCCCCAGCATTTT.

J is TRBJ2-1 and V is TRBV29-1; possible D gene TRBD2, 5 bases. Trimming stripped 2 bases from V and 4 bases from J, with 6 bases between. The V gene's germline CDR1 is SQVTM and CDR2 ANQGSEA. This CDR3 is 12 amino acids long. The CDR3 coding sequence is TGCAGCGTTGAAAGGACTTACAATGAGCAGTTCTTC. Its protein product is CSVERTYNEQFF.

In its sample, this clone was seen once. The V call is TRBV7-2, the J call TRBJ2-1; TRBD2 aligns across 7 bases. The CDR3 totals 15 residues. Germline V gene sequence: CDR1 SGHTA, CDR2 FQGNSA. After removal of 2 bases from V and 6 bases from J, the junction contained 7 bases not matched to a gene. The CDR3 bases are TGTGCCAGCAGCTTAAGGGCGGGGGATGGCAATGAGCAGTTCTTC. This gives the protein CASSLRAGDGNEQFF. The full variable domain, its missing parts supplied by reference TRBV7-2 and TRBJ2-1, is GAGVSQSPSNKVTEKGKDVELRCDPISGHTALYWYRQSLGQGLEFLIYFQGNSAPDKSGLPSDRFSAERTGGSVSTLTIQRTQQEDSAVYLCASSLRAGDGNEQFFGPGTRLTVL.

The chain has TRBV9 and TRBJ2-2; 8 positions agree with TRBD1. Trimming at V came to 3 bases and at J to 4 bases, leaving 5 bases not matched to a gene. Per the germline V gene, CDR1 is SGDLS and CDR2 is YYNGEE. The length of the CDR3 is 15 residues. The CDR3 loop reads CASSGTGLPTGELFF. For the CDR3, the DNA is TGTGCCAGCAGCGGGACAGGGTTACCCACCGGGGAGCTGTTTTTT.

The gene calls are TRBV27 and TRBJ1-6; D is uncertain. Germline loops: CDR1 MNHEY, CDR2 SMNVEV (reference sequence). V gave up 5 bases and J gave up 0 bases, with 11 bases separating them. The CDR3 has 16 residues. CDR3 nucleotide sequence: TGTGCCAGCAGTCCCCACAAAGTCTCCTATAATTCACCCCTCCACTTT. Translated: CASSPHKVSYNSPLHF.

The chain couples TRBV28 to TRBJ2-3; 9 nucleotides align to TRBD1. V lost 6 bases and J lost 5; bases outside the gene matches: 9. The CDR3 contains 15 residues. The germline V gene encodes CDR1 MDHEN and CDR2 SYDVKM. The CDR3 loop is CASSTPGQGLDTQYF. The CDR3, as DNA: TGTGCCAGCAGCACCCCGGGACAGGGTTTAGATACGCAGTATTTT.

This chain links TRBV24-1 with TRBJ2-3, with 8 positions matching TRBD1. The V and J ends lost 0 bases and 3 bases, in that order; junction bases with no gene match: 1. The CDR3 is made up of 15 amino acids. Germline V gives CDR1 KGHDR, CDR2 SFDVKD. Here the CDR3 DNA reads TGTGCCACCAGTGATTTGGGGACAGGTACAGATACGCAGTATTTT. The encoded protein is CATSDLGTGTDTQYF.

The rearrangement uses TRBV6-1 and TRBJ2-3, with a possible D match to TRBD2 (7 bases). V was cut by 2 bases and J by 2 bases, with 14 bases left in between. The CDR3 contains 16 residues. CDR1 and CDR2 from the germline V gene are MNHNS and SASEGT. The CDR3 DNA reads TGTGCCAGCAGTGAATGGGCGGGGGCCACCACAGATACGCAGTATTTT. It encodes CASSEWAGATTDTQYF.

The chain carries TRBV29-1 and TRBJ2-6; 8 bases are a match to TRBD2. The CDR3 is made up of 19 amino acids. The trim removed 3 bases at V and 0 bases at J, leaving 13 bases unmatched. Germline loops: CDR1 SQVTM, CDR2 ANQGSEA. The CDR3 DNA reads TGCAGCGTTGAGAGCATTAGCGGGAACCTAAACTCTGGGGCCAACGTCCTGACTTTC. This translates into CSVESISGNLNSGANVLTF.

The gene calls are TRBV2 and TRBJ2-1, with D possibly being TRBD2 (5 bases). From germline, CDR1 is SNHLY and CDR2 FYNNEI. The CDR3 length is 12 residues. V was pared by 7 bases and J by 5 bases, with 9 bases between. As DNA, the CDR3 is TGTGCCAGCATCAGCGGAAACAATGAGCAGTTCTTC. Its protein product is CASISGNNEQFF.

This chain connects TRBV27 to TRBJ1-5; no clear D gene. Germline V lookup: CDR1 MNHEY, CDR2 SMNVEV (reference sequence). This CDR3 spans 14 amino acids. Trimming removed 3 bases from V and 7 bases from J, with 13 bases in between. The CDR3 nucleotides are TGTGCCAGCAGTTTCATAGCGTCGGGGCAGCCCCAGCATTTT. It translates to CASSFIASGQPQHF.

This clone has a single count. The chain combines TRBV19 with TRBJ1-3; 7 bases map to TRBD1. This CDR3 region has 16 residues. Germline V gene sequence: CDR1 LNHDA, CDR2 SQIVND (reference sequence). With 5 bases clipped from V and 2 bases from J, the junction kept 9 bases outside the gene matches. CDR3: CASSEATRGPGNTIYF. CDR3 nucleotide sequence: TGTGCCAGTAGTGAGGCCACGAGGGGGCCTGGAAACACCATATATTTT.

The chain employs TRBV5-1 and TRBJ2-1; perhaps TRBD1 as D (5 bases). The V gene's germline CDR1 is SGHRS and CDR2 YFSETQ. Trimming took off 0 bases at V and 10 bases at J, with 23 bases between the two ends. The CDR3 contains 17 residues. The CDR3 DNA is TGCGCCAGCAGCTTGGACCCCACAGGCTCGCCTCCTGCAGAGCAGTTCTTC. Protein product: CASSLDPTGSPPAEQFF.

The rearrangement links TRBV2 to TRBJ2-1, with unresolved D. The germline V gene has CDR1 SNHLY and CDR2 FYNNEI. Trimming cost V 6 bases and J 2 bases, with 5 bases left between them. This CDR3 is 12 amino acids long. DNA of the CDR3: TGTGCCAGCAGATTCGCCTACAATGAGCAGTTCTTC. Translated: CASRFAYNEQFF.

The gene calls are TRBV4-1 and TRBJ2-2; TRBD1 is a possible D gene (5 bases). The CDR3 runs 19 residues. The ends were cut back, 0 bases at V and 7 bases at J, with 24 bases in the middle. Germline assignment: CDR1 MGHRA and CDR2 YSYEKL. The CDR3 sequence: CASSQDQAGFPLDFGELFF. DNA for the CDR3: TGCGCCAGCAGCCAAGATCAGGCAGGGTTCCCCCTGGATTTCGGGGAGCTGTTTTTT.

This clone was counted a single time. The rearrangement uses TRBV28 and TRBJ2-3, with a weak D call TRBD2 (5 bases). Germline-derived CDR1 and CDR2 are MDHEN and SYDVKM. V shed 5 bases and J shed 0 bases, with 12 bases lying between them. The CDR3 extends over 15 amino acids. The CDR3 nucleotides read TGTGCCAGCAGTCCGACTACCGTTAGCACAGATACGCAGTATTTT. Its protein product is CASSPTTVSTDTQYF.

This clone has more than one count but fewer than ten. The chain carries TRBV11-3 and TRBJ2-3, with 7 bases matching TRBD2. Germline CDR1 is SGHNT and CDR2 is YENEEA. With 5 bases clipped from V and 2 bases from J, the junction kept 7 bases outside the gene matches. CDR3 length: 15 amino acids. DNA for the CDR3: TGTGCCAGCAGCCCCCATGGGACTACCACAGATACGCAGTATTTT. Translation gives CASSPHGTTTDTQYF.

The chain has TRBV11-2 and TRBJ2-6; tentative D call: TRBD1 (5 bases). The CDR3 loop spans 16 amino acids. The germline V gene encodes CDR1 SGHAT and CDR2 FQNNGV. Trimming pared 5 bases from V and 0 bases from J, leaving 11 bases between. CDR3 DNA: TGTGCCAGCAGCCAGAGACAGTTCTCTGGGGCCAACGTCCTGACTTTC. Protein sequence: CASSQRQFSGANVLTF.

V usage is TRBV2 and J usage is TRBJ1-6; tentatively, D is TRBD1 (6 bases). The ends were cut back, 8 bases at V and 10 bases at J, with 18 bases in the middle. Germline CDR1 is SNHLY and CDR2 is FYNNEI. The length of the CDR3 is 14 residues. The CDR3 DNA is TGTGCCAGCTACTACCTACAGGGACACTCACCCCTCCACTTT. Translated, it gives CASYYLQGHSPLHF.

Concerning this clone: The sample carries other DNA sequences with the same CDR3. This chain links TRBV5-1 with TRBJ1-2; D not resolved. Germline CDR1 SGHRS, CDR2 YFSETQ. The CDR3 loop spans 14 amino acids. V was pared by 0 bases and J by 2 bases, with 8 bases between. The CDR3 region has the DNA TGCGCCAGCAGCTTGGGCGGCACGAACTATGGCTACACCTTC. This encodes CASSLGGTNYGYTF.

This sequence joins TRBV6-5 and TRBJ1-2, with 9 bases aligning to TRBD1. The V gene's germline CDR1 is MNHEY and CDR2 SVGAGI. J gave up 0 bases and V 5 bases, and 4 bases lay outside the gene matches. The CDR3 extends over 15 amino acids. CDR3 sequence: CASSMTGGANYGYTF. CDR3 sequence (DNA): TGTGCCAGCAGTATGACAGGGGGAGCTAACTATGGCTACACCTTC.

The rearrangement links TRBV6-5 to TRBJ1-4, with D possibly being TRBD1 (5 bases). Germline-derived CDR1 and CDR2 are MNHEY and SVGAGI. V was clipped by 5 bases and J by 7 bases, with 8 bases between them. This CDR3 is built from 12 residues. The chain's CDR3 is CASSHQGEKLFF. In nucleotides, the CDR3 is TGTGCCAGCAGTCATCAGGGTGAAAAACTGTTTTTT.

V is TRBV27 and J is TRBJ1-4; a weak D match, TRBD1 (6 bases). This CDR3 has 15 amino acids. V was shortened by 2 bases and J by 1 base, with 8 bases between the two germline ends. CDR1 and CDR2 (germline): MNHEY, SMNVEV (reference sequence). The CDR3 protein is CASSLRGGTNEKLFF. The CDR3 coding sequence is TGTGCCAGCAGTTTAAGGGGGGGAACTAATGAAAAACTGTTTTTT.

This chain joins TRBV7-9 and TRBJ2-3; 9 positions match TRBD2. CDR1 and CDR2 (germline): SEHNR, FQNEAQ (reference sequence). V shed 5 bases, J shed 6 bases, and the junction held 3 bases outside the gene matches. CDR3 length: 13 amino acids. CDR3 coding DNA: TGTGCCAGCAGCGAGGGACTAGCTGATACGCAGTATTTT. Translation: CASSEGLADTQYF.